Each of the 5 T cell receptor beta chains below was sequenced from the same sample in a study of T cell changes during pregnancy in multiple sclerosis. Method: immunoSEQ multiplex PCR; TCRdb's copy keeps in-frame clones and lacks some. This table holds tens of thousands of clones, 85% to 95% found once. Sequenced material: peripheral blood, taken before pregnancy. Receptors originate from a female donor with multiple sclerosis, enrolled in a pregnancy study.

The V call is TRBV19, the J call TRBJ1-1; 9 bases fit TRBD1. V was pared by 3 bases and J by 1 base, with 9 bases of the junction left unmatched. Per the germline V gene, CDR1 is LNHDA and CDR2 is SQIVND (reference sequence). This CDR3 comprises 17 residues. In DNA, the CDR3 is TGTGCCAGTAGTATTCCTCCCGGACAGGGGCCGAACACTGAAGCTTTCTTT. Its protein product is CASSIPPGQGPNTEAFF.

The chain is built from TRBV5-6 and TRBJ1-2; the D gene is possibly TRBD1 (6 bases). V shed 4 bases and J shed 1 base, with 11 bases lying between them. Germline V gene data show CDR1 as SGHDT and CDR2 as YYEEEE. The CDR3 spans 14 residues. CDR3 DNA sequence: TGTGCCAGCAGCCCAGGGACAATTAACTATGGCTACACCTTC. Its protein product is CASSPGTINYGYTF.

CDR3 region: CASSLAGQNEQYF. CDR3 sequence (DNA): TGTGCCAGCAGCTTAGCGGGGCAAAACGAGCAGTACTTC. The chain recombines TRBV7-2 with TRBJ2-7; maybe TRBD1 (5 bases). CDR3 length: 13 amino acids. Germline values: CDR1 SGHTA, CDR2 FQGNSA. Trimming removed 0 bases at V and 5 bases at J, with 8 bases between.

This clone was picked up a small number of times. The chain couples TRBV28 to TRBJ1-1; D gene unclear. The V and J ends lost 6 bases and 3 bases respectively, with 14 bases between them. The CDR3 runs to 14 residues. The germline CDR1 and CDR2 sequences are MDHEN and SYDVKM. CDR3 amino acids: CASRLGRHHTEAFF. CDR3 DNA sequence: TGTGCCAGCAGACTAGGACGTCACCACACTGAAGCTTTCTTT.

The chain uses TRBV19 and TRBJ2-1; 14 bases line up with TRBD2. The germline V gene has CDR1 LNHDA and CDR2 SQIVND (reference sequence). This CDR3 spans 16 amino acids. V lost 5 bases to trimming and J lost 8 bases; unmatched junction nucleotides: 8. CDR3 nucleotide sequence: TGTGCCAGTAGTCCGCGACTAGCGGGAGGGAGGGATGAGCAGTTCTTC. Encoded protein: CASSPRLAGGRDEQFF.